This TCR beta chain was recovered during a study of cytomegalovirus exposure and HLA in healthy donors. Nominally healthy donors provided the samples, though records likely missed some immune exposures. Turning to this clone: No antigen is known for it.

Study observations and caveats: TCR beta chains associated with HLA were, in a later analysis, more clonally expanded than equally common others. Roughly uniform sequencing depth across donors was assumed, possibly incorrectly. Association of a missense DCLRE1C variant with TCR beta V- and J-gene trimming was reported in a later analysis.

Primers: 60 Vbeta forward and 13 Jbeta reverse. The method was immunoSEQ multiplex PCR; TCRdb's version includes in-frame clones alone and lacks a portion of them. Altogether 200,000 or so clones are present, less than 85% being singletons, with the ten largest covering 0.2% to 0.25%. V gave up 2 bases and J gave up 5 bases, with 15 bases separating them. Germline-derived CDR1 and CDR2 are GTSNPN and SVGIG (reference sequence). This CDR3 is 15 amino acids long. This rearrangement joins TRBV30 to TRBJ1-4, with a tentative D call TRBD1 (6 bases). Sequences were obtained from PBMCs. The TCR was taken from a girl aged 2-10 years in good health and CMV-seronegative. In DNA form, the CDR3 reads TGTGCCTGGAGTTGGGGGAGGGGGGGGAATGAAAAACTGTTTTTT. This encodes CAWSWGRGGNEKLFF. Supplemented by reference TRBV30 and TRBJ1-4, the full variable domain reads SQTIHQWPATLVQPVGSPLSLECTVEGTSNPNLYWYRQAAGRGLQLLFYSVGIGQISSEVPQNLSASRPQDRQFILSSKKLLLSDSGFYLCAWSWGRGGNEKLFFGSGTQLSVL.